This TCR beta chain was profiled in a study of blood T cell repertoires in COVID-19. Looking at the study overall: COVID-19 samples from acute and convalescent phases originated in the United States, Italy and Spain. The cDNA or gDNA used as material had been derived from T cells, B-cell-depleted T cells, or PBMCs.

Some clones are missing from TCRdb's copy, which holds only in-frame ones; the method was immunoSEQ multiplex PCR. The repertoire holds about 110,000 clones, with 87% as singletons. This clone was detected once. Germline V gene data show CDR1 as MDHEN and CDR2 as SYDVKM. Trimming took 6 bases from V and 0 from J, leaving 6 bases between them. The CDR3 has 14 amino acids. The sample consisted of peripheral blood. The TCR comes from a human donor in a cohort sampled during active COVID-19. The chain carries TRBV28 and TRBJ1-6; D remains ambiguous. In DNA form, the CDR3 reads TGTGCCAGCAGGCCGAGCTCCTATAATTCACCCCTCCACTTT. It encodes CASRPSSYNSPLHF.